The 27 T cell receptor beta chains listed next were all sequenced from one sample in a study of human T cells and chemical hapten exposure (dated by TCRdb to the early 2020s). The sample's time point label, decoded: patch test 1, 2 weeks after DPC sensitization. According to the study, the label for this sample's treatment or condition signals: therapeutic diphenylcyclopropenone sensitization with weekly scalp DPC. Library prep was done by RACE. Sequencing was performed on a NextSeq 500. TCRdb handled the public reads itself, with Q25 trimming in fastp and clone calling in MiXCR, and kept productive beta chains. Each CDR3 protein gets just one entry, which takes the most common genes and DNA from the rows behind it. In all, the sample holds about 120,000 distinct CDR3 sequences, and 12% of those were seen once. 1.1% to 1.5% of the sample goes to the ten largest clones. The starting material was whole blood, obtained in connection with sensitization to the hapten diphenylcyclopropenone (DPC). These receptors were taken from a woman aged 50 to 60 with alopecia areata. Some clones in this sample may be carry-over from other donors' samples.

Only a few counts were recorded for this clonotype. The J gene is TRBJ2-3, the V gene TRBV6-6; 9 bases agree with TRBD2. The CDR3 runs to 19 residues. V was clipped by 3 bases and J by 0 bases; unmatched bases: 13. From germline, CDR1 is MNHNY and CDR2 SVGAGI (reference sequence). This CDR3 is CASSYTVSRTSASTDTQYF. The CDR3 DNA follows: TGTGCCAGCAGTTATACCGTCTCCCGGACTAGCGCGAGCACAGATACGCAGTATTTT.

V and J are TRBV12-3 or TRBV12-4 and TRBJ2-3; D tentatively fits TRBD1 or TRBD2 (6 bases each). V was shortened by 8 bases and J by 1 base, with 13 bases between the two germline ends. The length of the CDR3 is 14 residues. This chain's CDR3 is CASAGDLRTDTQYF. The DNA of the CDR3 is TGTGCCAGCGCAGGGGACTTACGCACAGATACGCAGTATTTT.

This clonotype was seen at least ten times. The chain combines TRBV28 with TRBJ1-5, with unresolved D. Germline loops: CDR1 MDHEN, CDR2 SYDVKM. The CDR3 extends over 15 amino acids. The V end lost 7 bases, the J end lost 4 bases, and 17 bases lay between the germline ends. This CDR3 reads CASTTPGSENQPQHF. The CDR3 DNA reads TGTGCCAGCACCACGCCCGGGTCAGAGAATCAGCCCCAGCATTTT.

This clonotype was seen at least ten times. The chain recombines TRBV3-1 with TRBJ2-5; the D gene is possibly TRBD1 (6 bases). Germline loops: CDR1 LGHDT, CDR2 YNNKEL (reference sequence). The V and J ends lost 3 bases and 4 bases respectively, with 12 bases between them. CDR3 length equals 14 residues. The CDR3 nucleotides are TGTGCCAGCAGCCAGAGAAGAGGGGGAGAGACCCAGTACTTC. Translated: CASSQRRGGETQYF.

This clonotype was observed many times. The chain combines TRBV7-9 with TRBJ1-2; no definite D call. The ends were cut back, 0 bases at V and 3 bases at J, with 8 bases in the middle. Germline V gene lookup returns CDR1 SEHNR and CDR2 FQNEAQ (reference sequence). The CDR3 is 14 amino acids. The CDR3 DNA sequence: TGTGCCAGCAGCTTAGCGATGCAGGACTATGGCTACACCTTC. It yields the protein CASSLAMQDYGYTF.

This clonotype was found many times. This chain joins TRBV7-6 and TRBJ2-7, with D tentatively TRBD1 (6 bases). The CDR3 has 13 residues. CDR1 and CDR2 from the germline V gene are SGHVS and FNYEAQ. Trimming took 5 bases from V and 6 from J, leaving 14 bases between them. Here the CDR3 reads CASSQEGVREQYF. The CDR3, as DNA: TGTGCCAGCAGCCAAGAGGGGGTGCGCGAGCAGTACTTC.

Ten or more counts support this clonotype. The rearrangement links TRBV12-3 or TRBV12-4 to TRBJ1-4; no firm D call. The CDR3 consists of 15 residues. Between the trimmed V and J ends, which lost 2 bases and 8 bases, there was a span of 15 bases. The CDR3 spells CASSLREGGVEKLFF. The CDR3, as DNA: TGTGCCAGCAGTTTAAGGGAGGGAGGAGTCGAAAAACTGTTTTTT.

The J gene is TRBJ2-7, the V gene TRBV6-6; no definite D call. Trimming removed 8 bases at V and 3 bases at J, with 11 bases between. CDR1 and CDR2 (germline): MNHNY, SVGAGI (reference sequence). The CDR3 has 12 residues. CDR3 nucleotides: TGTGCCAGCCGATGGGGAAACTACGAGCAGTACTTC. This sequence encodes CASRWGNYEQYF.

This clonotype was counted a few times. The rearrangement joins TRBV7-2 to TRBJ1-6; D is undetermined. CDR1 SGHTA and CDR2 FQGNSA come from the germline V gene. The ends were cut back, 4 bases at V and 8 bases at J, with 9 bases in the middle. The CDR3 covers 13 residues. CDR3 in amino acids: CASSSPRDSPLHF. The CDR3 coding sequence is TGTGCCAGCAGCTCCCCCCGGGATTCACCCCTCCACTTT. The full variable domain, with the rest looked up from reference TRBV7-2 and TRBJ1-6, is GAGVSQSPSNKVTEKGKDVELRCDPISGHTALYWYRQSLGQGLEFLIYFQGNSAPDKSGLPSDRFSAERTGGSVSTLTIQRTQQEDSAVYLCASSSPRDSPLHFGNGTRLTVT.

This clonotype came up a few times. The chain joins TRBV5-4 to TRBJ1-2; 9 bases line up with TRBD1. Trimming at V came to 0 bases and at J to 8 bases, leaving 5 bases not matched to a gene. The CDR3 covers 14 residues. Germline loops: CDR1 SGHNT, CDR2 YYREEE (reference sequence). The CDR3 here is CASSLVGDRVGYTF. The CDR3 DNA reads as TGTGCCAGCAGCTTGGTTGGGGACAGGGTAGGCTACACCTTC. The whole variable domain, remainder taken from reference TRBV5-4 and TRBJ1-2, is ETGVTQSPTHLIKTRGQQVTLRCSSQSGHNTVSWYQQALGQGPQFIFQYYREEENGRGNFPPRFSGLQFPNYSSELNVNALELDDSALYLCASSLVGDRVGYTFGSGTRLTVV.

This clonotype was detected a few times. The rearrangement uses TRBV2 and TRBJ2-6; D is uncertain. This CDR3 contains 14 residues. V dropped 8 bases and J dropped 0 bases, with 8 bases sitting between them. Germline V gene lookup returns CDR1 SNHLY and CDR2 FYNNEI. This CDR3 reads CASLPDSGANVLTF. DNA of the CDR3: TGTGCCAGCCTTCCCGACTCTGGGGCCAACGTCCTGACTTTC. Full variable domain (missing parts from reference TRBV2 and TRBJ2-6): EPEVTQTPSHQVTQMGQEVILRCVPISNHLYFYWYRQILGQKVEFLVSFYNNEISEKSEIFDDQFSVERPDGSNFTLKIRSTKLEDSAMYFCASLPDSGANVLTFGAGSRLTVL.

V and J are TRBV6-1 and TRBJ2-1, with TRBD1 identical over 8 bases. The CDR3 has 16 amino acids. Germline assignment: CDR1 MNHNS and CDR2 SASEGT. The ends lost 8 bases at V and 8 bases at J; junction bases unmatched: 17. CDR3 residues: CASWAGGYIPWDEQFF. The CDR3 DNA reads as TGTGCCAGCTGGGCAGGGGGCTATATCCCTTGGGATGAGCAGTTCTTC.

This clonotype was seen a few times. The chain employs TRBV29-1 and TRBJ1-1; D remains unclear. CDR3 size: 11 residues. Germline assignment: CDR1 SQVTM and CDR2 ANQGSEA. Trimming cost V 8 bases and J 0 bases, with 7 bases left between them. CDR3 protein: CSYMMNTEAFF. The CDR3, as DNA: TGCAGCTACATGATGAACACTGAAGCTTTCTTT.

The V and J genes are TRBV18 and TRBJ1-3; possible D gene TRBD1, 6 bases. V lost 2 bases and J lost 2, with 10 bases in between. This CDR3 spans 15 amino acids. The germline CDR1 and CDR2 sequences are KGHSH and LQKENI. For the CDR3, the DNA is TGTGCCAGCTCACCAAGGAGGGACACTGGAAACACCATATATTTT. Residues: CASSPRRDTGNTIYF.

This clonotype was observed many times. The chain carries TRBV18 and TRBJ1-1, with 11 bases identical to TRBD1. Germline V gene lookup returns CDR1 KGHSH and CDR2 LQKENI. This CDR3 has 17 amino acids. The junction had 13 bases not matched to a gene; V was cut back by 4 bases and J by 6 bases. CDR3 protein: CASSLQAPGQGVSEAFF. The CDR3 coding sequence is TGTGCCAGCTCACTACAGGCTCCGGGACAGGGGGTATCTGAAGCTTTCTTT.

This clonotype was counted a few times. The rearrangement uses TRBV7-2 and TRBJ2-3; TRBD2 matches at 10 bases. Germline CDR1 reads SGHTA; CDR2 reads FQGNSA. J gave up 2 bases and V 2 bases, and 4 bases lay outside the gene matches. The CDR3 runs to 16 residues. The CDR3 nucleotides are TGTGCCAGCAGCTTAAGGCTAGCGGGGGCCACAGATACGCAGTATTTT. Amino acid sequence: CASSLRLAGATDTQYF.

V usage is TRBV6-2 or TRBV6-3 and J usage is TRBJ2-7; TRBD1 is a possible D gene (5 bases). Germline CDR1 MNHEY, CDR2 SVGEGT. V lost 6 bases and J 4 bases, leaving 16 bases between the germline ends. The CDR3 length is 14 residues. CDR3 nucleotide sequence: TGTGCCAGCAGGAAAGGACAAGAGTATTACGAGCAGTACTTC. Translating gives CASRKGQEYYEQYF.

The chain combines TRBV28 with TRBJ2-1; D is unclear. The V gene's germline CDR1 is MDHEN and CDR2 SYDVKM. Between the trimmed V and J ends, which lost 6 bases and 9 bases, there was a span of 6 bases. This CDR3 is built from 10 residues. Written as DNA, the CDR3 is TGTGCCAGCAGGAGTACTGAGCAGTTCTTC. Residues: CASRSTEQFF. Supplemented by reference TRBV28 and TRBJ2-1, the full variable domain reads DVKVTQSSRYLVKRTGEKVFLECVQDMDHENMFWYRQDPGLGLRLIYFSYDVKMKEKGDIPEGYSVSREKKERFSLILESASTNQTSMYLCASRSTEQFFGPGTRLTVL.

In its sample, this clonotype was seen many times. This rearrangement joins TRBV29-1 to TRBJ1-2; 10 bases match TRBD1. With 8 bases clipped from V and 7 bases from J, the junction kept 10 bases outside the gene matches. Germline-derived CDR1 and CDR2 are SQVTM and ANQGSEA. There are 13 residues in the CDR3. As DNA, the CDR3 is TGCAGCCTCCGGGACAGGGGTTTACTTGGCTACACCTTC. Translating it yields CSLRDRGLLGYTF.

The chain has TRBV11-3 and TRBJ2-1; possibly TRBD2 for D (5 bases). Germline assignment: CDR1 SGHNT and CDR2 YENEEA. The V end was cut by 4 bases, the J end by 9 bases, with 19 bases between. This CDR3 is built from 15 residues. The CDR3 region has the DNA TGTGCCAGCAGCTCCCGATCAGCGGCAAAGGGTGAGCAGTTCTTC. Translated, it gives CASSSRSAAKGEQFF.

At least ten counts were recorded for this clonotype. This sequence joins TRBV7-2 and TRBJ2-3; 7 nucleotides line up with TRBD1. Trimming at V came to 5 bases and at J to 1 base, leaving 9 bases not matched to a gene. The CDR3 sequence is 16 residues long. The V gene's germline CDR1 is SGHTA and CDR2 FQGNSA. CDR3 bases: TGTGCCAGCAGCCCCCATGGACAGGTTGGCACAGATACGCAGTATTTT. Its protein product is CASSPHGQVGTDTQYF.

There are many counts of this clonotype. This chain connects TRBV7-9 to TRBJ2-7; 7 positions match TRBD1. Per the germline V gene, CDR1 is SEHNR and CDR2 is FQNEAQ (reference sequence). The CDR3 runs to 14 residues. V lost 1 base, J lost 2 bases, and 2 bases stayed unmatched. The CDR3 is CASSLGGGTYEQYF. The CDR3 DNA reads TGTGCCAGCAGCTTAGGAGGGGGCACCTACGAGCAGTACTTC.

The chain is built from TRBV28 and TRBJ2-5, with a weak D call TRBD2 (6 bases). The CDR3 extends over 12 amino acids. Trimming took 4 bases from V and 9 from J, leaving 12 bases between them. In germline, CDR1 is MDHEN, CDR2 SYDVKM. The CDR3 DNA follows: TGTGCCAGCAGTTCGAAGCCGGGGGCCCAGTACTTC. It specifies CASSSKPGAQYF.

In this sample, this clonotype turned up a few times. The chain uses TRBV4-2 and TRBJ1-3; no firm D call. Germline V lookup: CDR1 LGHNA, CDR2 YNFKEQ. Trimming left V 0 bases short and J 4 bases short, with 13 bases between. The CDR3 is made up of 16 amino acids. The CDR3 DNA sequence: TGTGCCAGCAGCCAAGATCGAGCAACCCGGGGAAACACCATATATTTT. Translating it yields CASSQDRATRGNTIYF.

This clonotype was seen repeatedly, ten times or more. The genes are TRBV12-3 or TRBV12-4 and TRBJ1-4, with 8 positions matching TRBD1. This CDR3 has 14 residues. Trimming removed 7 bases from V and 5 bases from J; junction bases left unmatched: 6. The CDR3 coding sequence is TGTGCCAGCACGAGGACAGGGAGGAATGAAAAACTGTTTTTT. Translating it yields CASTRTGRNEKLFF.

The rearrangement joins TRBV18 to TRBJ1-1; no clear D gene. The CDR3 is 15 amino acids. V lost 6 bases, J lost 0 bases, and 14 bases lay in between. Germline V gene sequence: CDR1 KGHSH, CDR2 LQKENI. CDR3: CASSPRIAVNTEAFF. Here the CDR3 DNA reads TGTGCCAGCTCCCCGAGGATTGCAGTGAACACTGAAGCTTTCTTT.

This clonotype was seen a handful of times. The gene calls are TRBV27 and TRBJ2-7; D might be TRBD2 (7 bases). Germline V gives CDR1 MNHEY, CDR2 SMNVEV (reference sequence). With 4 bases removed from V and 6 bases from J, the gap between germline ends came to 22 bases. The CDR3 sequence is 16 residues long. CDR3 region: CASSSPGGGALGEQYF. For the CDR3, the DNA is TGTGCCAGCAGTTCCCCAGGTGGGGGGGCCTTGGGCGAGCAGTACTTC.